The 15 T cell receptor beta chains given below trace back to one sample, sequenced in a study of blood T cell repertoires in COVID-19. The repertoire was sequenced with immunoSEQ multiplex PCR; TCRdb's copy has only in-frame clones and lacks some. The sample holds under 250,000 clones, roughly 80% seen once. Source material: peripheral blood. Receptor source: an elderly man with acute or convalescent COVID-19.

The genes are TRBV2 and TRBJ2-1; 13 bases agree with TRBD2. The CDR3 is 14 amino acids. Germline V gives CDR1 SNHLY, CDR2 FYNNEI. The V and J ends lost 7 bases and 6 bases, in that order; junction bases with no gene match: 3. The DNA of the CDR3 is TGTGCCAGCAAGTGGACTAGCGGGAGCAATGAGCAGTTCTTC. This translates into CASKWTSGSNEQFF.

The CDR3 loop reads CASSRRDSYTGELFF. The CDR3 nucleotides read TGTGCCAGCAGCCGTCGGGACTCCTACACCGGGGAGCTGTTTTTT. The genes are TRBV21-1 and TRBJ2-2; TRBD2 is the table's D call and was not checked against the DNA. TRBV21-1 is designated a pseudogene. CDR3 length equals 15 residues.

The chain carries TRBV11-2 and TRBJ2-2, with D possibly matching TRBD2 (5 bases). Germline V gives CDR1 SGHAT, CDR2 FQNNGV. Trimming took off 6 bases at V and 0 bases at J, with 11 bases between the two ends. This CDR3 comprises 15 residues. The CDR3 bases are TGTGCCAGCAGGTATCGGACTTCGAACACCGGGGAGCTGTTTTTT. This translates into CASRYRTSNTGELFF.

The rearrangement uses TRBV7-2 and TRBJ2-7, with a tentative D call TRBD1 (6 bases). The germline V and J ends were trimmed by 5 bases and 2 bases, with 19 bases remaining between them. The V gene's germline CDR1 is SGHTA and CDR2 FQGNSA. This CDR3 is built from 16 residues. CDR3 loop: CASSPPERTVAYEQYF. CDR3 coding DNA: TGTGCCAGCAGCCCCCCTGAGAGGACAGTCGCCTACGAGCAGTACTTC.

As regards this clone: At the DNA level, this CDR3 is encoded by other sequences in the same sample as well. The chain has TRBV27 and TRBJ2-3; D is possibly TRBD2 (6 bases). The CDR3 is 17 residues long. Germline CDR1 and CDR2: MNHEY and SMNVEV (reference sequence). V was pared by 3 bases and J by 0 bases, with 16 bases between. The CDR3 region is CASSLEGWGLSTDTQYF. DNA of the CDR3: TGTGCCAGCAGTTTGGAGGGTTGGGGTCTTAGCACAGATACGCAGTATTTT.

In its sample, this clone was seen a few times. The V and J genes are TRBV7-9 and TRBJ1-1; maybe TRBD1 (5 bases). There are 14 residues in the CDR3. V dropped 8 bases and J dropped 3 bases, with 16 bases sitting between them. Germline CDR1 SEHNR, CDR2 FQNEAQ (reference sequence). The CDR3, as DNA: TGTGCCAGCCACACCCCAGGGAGGGACACTGAAGCTTTCTTT. Protein product: CASHTPGRDTEAFF.

This clone was observed once. The CDR3 DNA reads TGTGCCTGGACCCCCCGGGGGGCAAGGGCCACCTACGAGCAGTACTTC. This gives the protein CAWTPRGARATYEQYF. This chain connects TRBV30 to TRBJ2-7, with D perhaps matching TRBD2 (7 bases). Trimming took 4 bases from V and 2 from J, leaving 21 bases between them. Germline V CDR1 and CDR2: GTSNPN, SVGIG (reference sequence). The CDR3 length is 16 residues.

J is TRBJ2-7 and V is TRBV6-5; 8 bases map to TRBD2. Germline trimming cut 6 bases from V and 6 bases from J; bases unmatched to any gene: 13. Germline CDR1 MNHEY, CDR2 SVGAGI. There are 15 residues in the CDR3. The CDR3 reads CASSHPPGGMGEQYF. CDR3 DNA: TGTGCCAGCAGCCACCCCCCGGGGGGGATGGGCGAGCAGTACTTC.

The rearrangement joins TRBV5-1 to TRBJ2-7, with a possible D match to TRBD2 (5 bases). V lost 1 base to trimming and J lost 2 bases, with 16 bases between them. Looked up from germline, CDR1 is SGHRS and CDR2 is YFSETQ. The CDR3 totals 16 residues. CDR3 protein: CASSLSSGIPTYEQYF. CDR3 bases: TGCGCCAGCAGCTTGTCCTCGGGGATACCTACCTACGAGCAGTACTTC.

The chain combines TRBV5-6 with TRBJ2-1; D is possibly TRBD2 (6 bases). Germline values: CDR1 SGHDT, CDR2 YYEEEE. The germline V and J ends were trimmed by 6 bases and 2 bases, with 12 bases remaining between them. The CDR3 is 14 amino acids. The CDR3 here is CASKSGVTYNEQFF. The CDR3 nucleotides are TGTGCCAGCAAGTCGGGAGTGACCTACAATGAGCAGTTCTTC.

This clone showed up just a few times. The chain combines TRBV9 with TRBJ2-5, with 10 bases identical to TRBD1. There are 16 residues in the CDR3. CDR1 is SGDLS and CDR2 is YYNGEE in the germline V gene. J gave up 4 bases and V 0 bases, and 6 bases lay outside the gene matches. The CDR3 reads CASSVGQGASRETQYF. For the CDR3, the DNA is TGTGCCAGCAGCGTAGGACAGGGGGCGAGTCGAGAGACCCAGTACTTC.

V is TRBV24-1 and J is TRBJ2-2, with 7 bases that match TRBD1. This CDR3 is 19 amino acids long. Germline V CDR1 and CDR2: KGHDR, SFDVKD. V was pared by 4 bases and J by 3 bases, with 16 bases of the junction left unmatched. DNA of the CDR3: TGTGCCACCAGTGAGGGGCCGGGCAGGGGGTTGATTGACACCGGGGAGCTGTTTTTT. Translating it yields CATSEGPGRGLIDTGELFF.

The DNA of the CDR3 is TGTGCCAGCAGCTTGGGAGAGGGTGTAGTAACAGATACGCAGTATTTT. It codes for CASSLGEGVVTDTQYF. The chain couples TRBV5-8 to TRBJ2-3; D might be TRBD2 (5 bases). The germline V and J ends were trimmed by 0 bases and 3 bases, with 14 bases remaining between them. The CDR3 is 16 amino acids. CDR1 and CDR2 (germline): SGHTS, YDEGEE. Full variable domain (missing parts from reference TRBV5-8 and TRBJ2-3): EAGVTQSPTHLIKTRGQQATLRCSPISGHTSVYWYQQALGLGLQFLLWYDEGEERNRGNFPPRFSGRQFPNYSSELNVNALELEDSALYLCASSLGEGVVTDTQYFGPGTRLTVL.

The chain is built from TRBV6-5 and TRBJ1-2, with D possibly matching TRBD1 (6 bases). Trimming left V 6 bases short and J 6 bases short, with 14 bases between. The length of the CDR3 is 13 residues. Germline V CDR1 and CDR2: MNHEY, SVGAGI. The DNA for the CDR3 is TGTGCCAGCAGAGCCTTAACAGGGCATGGCTACACCTTC. The encoded protein is CASRALTGHGYTF.

The chain joins TRBV3-1 (or the pseudogene TRBV3-2) to TRBJ2-7; maybe TRBD2 (6 bases). Trimming removed 0 bases at V and 3 bases at J, with 12 bases between. This CDR3 spans 15 amino acids. Germline assignment: CDR1 LGHDT and CDR2 YNNKEL (reference sequence). The CDR3 spells CASSQEGTYGYEQYF. The CDR3 coding sequence is TGTGCCAGCAGCCAAGAAGGGACTTATGGCTACGAGCAGTACTTC.